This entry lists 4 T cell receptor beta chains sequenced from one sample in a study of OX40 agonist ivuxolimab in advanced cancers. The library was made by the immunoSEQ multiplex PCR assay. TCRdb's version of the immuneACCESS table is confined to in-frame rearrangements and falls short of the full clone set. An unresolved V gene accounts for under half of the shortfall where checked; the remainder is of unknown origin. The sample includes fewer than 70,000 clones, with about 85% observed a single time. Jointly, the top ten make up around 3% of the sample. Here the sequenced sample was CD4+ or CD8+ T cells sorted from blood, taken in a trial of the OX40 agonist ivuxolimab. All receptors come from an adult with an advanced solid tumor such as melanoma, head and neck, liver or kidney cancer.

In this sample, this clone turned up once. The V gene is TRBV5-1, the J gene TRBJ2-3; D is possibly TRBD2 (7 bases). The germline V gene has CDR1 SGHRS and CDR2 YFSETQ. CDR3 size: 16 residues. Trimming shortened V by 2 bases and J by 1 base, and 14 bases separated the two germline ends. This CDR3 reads CASSFVGGARTDTQYF. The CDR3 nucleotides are TGCGCCAGCAGCTTTGTAGGGGGGGCTCGCACAGATACGCAGTATTTT. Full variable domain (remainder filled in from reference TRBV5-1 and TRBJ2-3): KAGVTQTPRYLIKTRGQQVTLSCSPISGHRSVSWYQQTPGQGLQFLFEYFSETQRNKGNFPGRFSGRQFSNSRSEMNVSTLELGDSALYLCASSFVGGARTDTQYFGPGTRLTVL.

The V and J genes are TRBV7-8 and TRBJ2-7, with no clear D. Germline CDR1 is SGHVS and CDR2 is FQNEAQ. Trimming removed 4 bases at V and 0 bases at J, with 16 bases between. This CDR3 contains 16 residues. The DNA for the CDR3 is TGTGCCAGCAGCTGGGGAAGGCGGCAGAGCTCCTACGAGCAGTACTTC. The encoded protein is CASSWGRRQSSYEQYF.

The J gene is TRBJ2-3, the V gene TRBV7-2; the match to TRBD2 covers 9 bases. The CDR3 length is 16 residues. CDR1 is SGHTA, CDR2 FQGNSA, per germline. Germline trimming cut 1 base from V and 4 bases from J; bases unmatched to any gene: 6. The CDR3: CASSLVDSGSSDTQYF. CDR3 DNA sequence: TGTGCCAGCAGCTTAGTGGATAGCGGGAGCTCAGATACGCAGTATTTT.

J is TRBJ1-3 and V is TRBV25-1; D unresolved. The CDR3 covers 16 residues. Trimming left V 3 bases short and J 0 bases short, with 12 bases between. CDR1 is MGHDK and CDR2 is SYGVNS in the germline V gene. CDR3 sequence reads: CASSDRAWGSGNTIYF. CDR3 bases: TGTGCCAGCAGTGATCGGGCCTGGGGCTCTGGAAACACCATATATTTT.